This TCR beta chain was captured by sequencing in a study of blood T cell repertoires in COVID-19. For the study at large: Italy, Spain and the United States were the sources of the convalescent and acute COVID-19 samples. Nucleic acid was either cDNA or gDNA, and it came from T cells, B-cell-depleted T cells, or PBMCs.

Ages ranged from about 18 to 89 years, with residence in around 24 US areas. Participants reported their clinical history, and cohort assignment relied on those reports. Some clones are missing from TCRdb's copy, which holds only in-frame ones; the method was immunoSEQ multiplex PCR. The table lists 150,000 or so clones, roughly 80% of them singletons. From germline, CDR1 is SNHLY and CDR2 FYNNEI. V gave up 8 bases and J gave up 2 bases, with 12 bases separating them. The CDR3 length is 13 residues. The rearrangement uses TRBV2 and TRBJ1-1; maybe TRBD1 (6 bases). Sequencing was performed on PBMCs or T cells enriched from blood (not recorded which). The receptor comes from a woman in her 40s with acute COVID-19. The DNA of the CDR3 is TGTGCCAGCCTCGGACAGCCTAACACTGAAGCTTTCTTT. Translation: CASLGQPNTEAFF.